This is a list of T cell receptor beta chains from one sample in a study of blood T cell repertoires in COVID-19. TCRdb keeps only in-frame clones here, not all; method: immunoSEQ multiplex PCR. The sample includes 60,000 to 70,000 clones, over 75% seen only once; the top ten take around 1.2%. The sample consisted of peripheral blood. These TCRs come from a woman aged 55 to 70 with acute or convalescent COVID-19. CDR3s include the opening cysteine and the closing phenylalanine or tryptophan. A D gene is named only where the DNA matches it firmly.

TRBV5-6,TRBD1,CASSLTGGGGYTF
TRBV6-5,.,CASSRDVGASGYTF
TRBV27,.,CASSLGLMNTEAFF
TRBV7-2,.,CASSLVLVGTQYF
TRBV6-2/TRBV6-3,TRBD2,CASSLGNVAGASNF
TRBV5-1,TRBD1,CASSLGPRGTGGGETQYF
TRBV9,TRBD1,CASSVADRGYSPLHF
TRBV4-1,.,CASSQDSAETQYF
TRBV5-1,TRBD1,CASSNLQGFDNEQFF
TRBV6-2/TRBV6-3,.,CASSYSVGAGDYGYTF